This T cell receptor beta chain was profiled in a study of identical twins. Overall study results and limits: The more abundant beta clonotypes in cord blood had fewer insertions, and memory repertoires did not show this.

V was clipped by 4 bases and J by 10 bases, with 17 bases between them. There are 14 residues in the CDR3. CDR1 and CDR2 from the germline V gene are DFQATT and SNEGSKA (reference sequence). With regard to this clonotype: Its cognate antigen is unknown.

The cDNA had a unique molecular identifier and a template-switch universal primer site. TCRdb ran MiXCR on the 5' RACE reads and lists one entry per CDR3 protein. The sample has hundreds of thousands of distinct CDR3 sequences; 8% to 9% are singletons. A further study also used this sample, focusing on yellow fever vaccine responses in identical twins.

The receptor comes from a woman aged 18-30 years in good health. Sample: memory (CD45RO+) T cells sorted from blood. The rearrangement uses TRBV20-1 and TRBJ1-6; D unclear. CDR3 in amino acids: CSANVGELDSPLHF. In nucleotides, the CDR3 is TGCAGTGCTAATGTTGGGGAGCTGGACTCACCCCTCCACTTT.